The subject of this entry is one T cell receptor (beta chain). The antigen is not known. CDR1 is SQVTM and CDR2 is ANQGSEA in the germline V gene. The V segment lost 5 bases and the J segment 0 bases; nucleotides outside the gene matches: 8. CDR3 length equals 16 residues. This entry is derived from a study of blood T cells in healthy people across ages. Findings of the study overall: The study found more naive CD4+ cells and higher diversity in long-lived than aged donors. It was held that the diversity estimates obtained from one million T cells were underestimates.

Next came a second PCR, run for about 6 to 12 cycles, which used a sample-barcoded 5' primer along with a J-beta primer mix. TCRdb recomputed calls from the 5' RACE reads with MiXCR, one row per CDR3 protein. Here the sample spans around 1.5 million distinct CDR3 sequences, around 59% being singletons. Researchers isolated at least 7 million PBMCs per sample. The receptor was isolated from a man aged 18 to 29 in good health. The chain has TRBV29-1 and TRBJ2-3, with 10 bases matching TRBD1. The sequencing input was blood. The CDR3 here is CSVLGGTGASTDTQYF. The CDR3 DNA is TGCAGCGTTCTAGGAGGGACAGGGGCGAGCACAGATACGCAGTATTTT.